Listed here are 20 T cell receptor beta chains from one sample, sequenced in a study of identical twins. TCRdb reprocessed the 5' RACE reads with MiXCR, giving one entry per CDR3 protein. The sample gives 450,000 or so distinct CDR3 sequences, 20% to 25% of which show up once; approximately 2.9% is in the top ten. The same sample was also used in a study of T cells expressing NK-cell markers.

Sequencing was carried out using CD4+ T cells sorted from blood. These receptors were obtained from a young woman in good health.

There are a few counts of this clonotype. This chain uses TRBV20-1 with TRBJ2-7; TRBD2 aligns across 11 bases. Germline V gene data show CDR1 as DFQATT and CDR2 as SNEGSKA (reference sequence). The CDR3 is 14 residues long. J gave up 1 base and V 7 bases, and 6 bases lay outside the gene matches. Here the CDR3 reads CSVLAGGASYEQYF. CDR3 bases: TGCAGTGTCCTAGCGGGGGGCGCATCCTACGAGCAGTACTTC.

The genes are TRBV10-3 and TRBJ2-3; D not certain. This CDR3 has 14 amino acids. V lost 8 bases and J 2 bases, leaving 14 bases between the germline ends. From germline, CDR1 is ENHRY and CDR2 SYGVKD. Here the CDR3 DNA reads TGTGCCATCCGAAGGTCCCCAACCACAGATACGCAGTATTTT. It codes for CAIRRSPTTDTQYF.

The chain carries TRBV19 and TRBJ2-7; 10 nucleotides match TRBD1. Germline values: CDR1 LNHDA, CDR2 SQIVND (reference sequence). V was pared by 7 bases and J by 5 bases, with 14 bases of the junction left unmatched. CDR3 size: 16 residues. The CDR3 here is CASTPERTGGGDEQYF. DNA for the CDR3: TGTGCCAGTACCCCAGAGAGGACAGGGGGAGGGGACGAGCAGTACTTC. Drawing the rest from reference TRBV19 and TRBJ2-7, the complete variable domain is DGGITQSPKYLFRKEGQNVTLSCEQNLNHDAMYWYRQDPGQGLRLIYYSQIVNDFQKGDIAEGYSVSREKKESFPLTVTSAQKNPTAFYLCASTPERTGGGDEQYFGPGTRLTVT.

The CDR3 loop is CASSLAPGEDEQFF. The CDR3 coding sequence is TGTGCCAGCAGCTTAGCCCCAGGGGAGGATGAGCAGTTCTTC. The genes are TRBV11-2 and TRBJ2-1; D tentatively fits TRBD1 or TRBD2 (6 bases each). The CDR3 length is 14 residues. V lost 1 base and J 8 bases, leaving 12 bases between the germline ends. CDR1 and CDR2 (germline): SGHAT, FQNNGV.

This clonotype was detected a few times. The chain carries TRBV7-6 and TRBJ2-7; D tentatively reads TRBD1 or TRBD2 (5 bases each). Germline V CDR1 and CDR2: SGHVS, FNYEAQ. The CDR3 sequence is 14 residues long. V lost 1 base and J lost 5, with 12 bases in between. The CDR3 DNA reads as TGTGCCAGCAGCTTAGACTCCCAGGGAGACGAGCAGTACTTC. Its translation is CASSLDSQGDEQYF.

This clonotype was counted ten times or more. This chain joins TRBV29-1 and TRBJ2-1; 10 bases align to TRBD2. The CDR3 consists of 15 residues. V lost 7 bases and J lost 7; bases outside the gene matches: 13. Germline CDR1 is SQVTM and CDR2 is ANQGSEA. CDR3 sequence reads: CSGGLPSGSKNEQFF. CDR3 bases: TGCAGCGGTGGCCTTCCTAGCGGGAGCAAGAATGAGCAGTTCTTC.

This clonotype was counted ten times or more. In DNA form, the CDR3 reads TGCAGTGCTAGCGCCGGATCAGAGACCCAGTACTTC. It translates to CSASAGSETQYF. J is TRBJ2-5 and V is TRBV20-1; D is unclear. V dropped 3 bases and J dropped 4 bases, with 9 bases sitting between them. The CDR3 consists of 12 residues. CDR1 DFQATT and CDR2 SNEGSKA come from the germline V gene (reference sequence).

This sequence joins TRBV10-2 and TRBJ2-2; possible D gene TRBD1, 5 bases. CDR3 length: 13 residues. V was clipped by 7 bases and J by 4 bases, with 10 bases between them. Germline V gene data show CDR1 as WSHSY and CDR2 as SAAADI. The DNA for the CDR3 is TGCGCCAGCAAGCAGCAGGGCACCGGGGAGCTGTTTTTT. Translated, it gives CASKQQGTGELFF.

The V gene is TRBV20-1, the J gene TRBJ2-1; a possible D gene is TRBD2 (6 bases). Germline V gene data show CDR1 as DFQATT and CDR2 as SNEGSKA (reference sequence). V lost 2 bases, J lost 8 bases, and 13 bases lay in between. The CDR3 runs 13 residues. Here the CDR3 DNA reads TGCAGTGCTAGAATTGGAGGGTTCGATGAGCAGTTCTTC. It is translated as CSARIGGFDEQFF.

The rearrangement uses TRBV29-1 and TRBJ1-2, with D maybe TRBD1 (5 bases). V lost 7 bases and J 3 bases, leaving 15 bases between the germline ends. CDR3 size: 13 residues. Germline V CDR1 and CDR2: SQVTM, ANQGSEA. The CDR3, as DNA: TGCAGCGGCCGGGAGCGGGGGGACTATGGCTACACCTTC. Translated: CSGRERGDYGYTF.

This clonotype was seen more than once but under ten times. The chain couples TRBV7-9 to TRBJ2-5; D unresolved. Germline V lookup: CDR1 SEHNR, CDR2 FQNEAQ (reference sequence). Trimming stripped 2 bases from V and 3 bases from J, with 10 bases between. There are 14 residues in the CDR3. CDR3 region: CASSLRTEKETQYF. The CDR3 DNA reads TGTGCCAGCAGCTTACGAACAGAAAAAGAGACCCAGTACTTC.

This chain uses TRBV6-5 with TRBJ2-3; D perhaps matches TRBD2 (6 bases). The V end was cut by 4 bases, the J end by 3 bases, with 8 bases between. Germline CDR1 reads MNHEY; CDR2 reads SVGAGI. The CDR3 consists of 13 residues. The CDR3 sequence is CASSWGVTDTQYF. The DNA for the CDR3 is TGTGCCAGCAGTTGGGGGGTGACAGATACGCAGTATTTT.

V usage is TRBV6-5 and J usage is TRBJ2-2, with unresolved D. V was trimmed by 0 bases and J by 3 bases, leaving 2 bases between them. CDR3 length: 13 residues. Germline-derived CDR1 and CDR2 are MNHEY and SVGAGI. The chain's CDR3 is CASSYSHTGELFF. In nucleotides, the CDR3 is TGTGCCAGCAGTTACTCCCACACCGGGGAGCTGTTTTTT.

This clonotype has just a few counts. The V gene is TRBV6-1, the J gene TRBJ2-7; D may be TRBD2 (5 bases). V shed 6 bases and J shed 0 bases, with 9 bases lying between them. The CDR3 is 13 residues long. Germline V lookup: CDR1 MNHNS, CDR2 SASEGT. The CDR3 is CASSPGISYEQYF. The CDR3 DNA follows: TGTGCCAGCAGCCCCGGGATCTCCTACGAGCAGTACTTC.

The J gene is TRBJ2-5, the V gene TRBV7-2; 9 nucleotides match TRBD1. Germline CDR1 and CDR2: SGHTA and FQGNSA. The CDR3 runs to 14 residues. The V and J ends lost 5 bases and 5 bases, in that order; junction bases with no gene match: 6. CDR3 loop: CASSGQQGAETQYF. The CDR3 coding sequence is TGTGCCAGCAGCGGACAACAGGGGGCGGAGACCCAGTACTTC.

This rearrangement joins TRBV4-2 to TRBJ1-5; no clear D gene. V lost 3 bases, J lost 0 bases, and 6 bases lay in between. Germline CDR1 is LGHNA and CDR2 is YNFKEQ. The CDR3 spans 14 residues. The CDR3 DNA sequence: TGTGCCAGCAGCCACAGCGATAGCAATCAGCCCCAGCATTTT. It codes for CASSHSDSNQPQHF.

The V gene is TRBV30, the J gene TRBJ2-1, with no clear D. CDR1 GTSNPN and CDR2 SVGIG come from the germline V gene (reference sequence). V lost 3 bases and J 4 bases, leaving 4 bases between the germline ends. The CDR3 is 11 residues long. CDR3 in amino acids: CAWRLYNEQFF. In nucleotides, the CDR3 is TGTGCCTGGAGACTTTACAATGAGCAGTTCTTC. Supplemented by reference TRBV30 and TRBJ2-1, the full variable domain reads SQTIHQWPATLVQPVGSPLSLECTVEGTSNPNLYWYRQAAGRGLQLLFYSVGIGQISSEVPQNLSASRPQDRQFILSSKKLLLSDSGFYLCAWRLYNEQFFGPGTRLTVL.

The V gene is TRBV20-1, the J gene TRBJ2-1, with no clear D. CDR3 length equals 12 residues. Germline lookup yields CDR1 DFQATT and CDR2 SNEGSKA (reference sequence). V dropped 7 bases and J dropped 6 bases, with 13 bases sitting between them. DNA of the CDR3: TGCAGTGGGAGCCGCCGCCCCAATGAGCAGTTCTTC. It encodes CSGSRRPNEQFF.

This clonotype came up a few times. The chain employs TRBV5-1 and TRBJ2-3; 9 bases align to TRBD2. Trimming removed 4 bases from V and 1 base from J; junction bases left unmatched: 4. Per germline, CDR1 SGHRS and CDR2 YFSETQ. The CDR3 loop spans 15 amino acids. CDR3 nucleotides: TGCGCCAGCAGCCCGGAGCGGGGGGGCACAGATACGCAGTATTTT. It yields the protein CASSPERGGTDTQYF.

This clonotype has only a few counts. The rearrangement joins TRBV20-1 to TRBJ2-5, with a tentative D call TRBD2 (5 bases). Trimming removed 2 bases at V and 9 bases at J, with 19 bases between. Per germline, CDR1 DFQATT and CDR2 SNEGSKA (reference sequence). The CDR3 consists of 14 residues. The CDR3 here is CSARPGMFKQAQYF. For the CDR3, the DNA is TGCAGTGCTAGACCCGGGATGTTCAAGCAGGCCCAGTACTTC.